A single sample gave rise to the 29 T cell receptor beta chains below, sequenced in a study of shared clonotypes between healthy human individuals. Profiled with immunoSEQ multiplex PCR; TCRdb holds only in-frame clones, not every one. The repertoire consists of 2 million to 2.5 million clones, with approximately 93% occurring once and the leading ten covering under 0.45%. The sequencing input was naive CD4+ T cells from PBMCs. Specified subset: CD45RA+ positively selected. These receptors were obtained from a man aged 18 to 30 in good health. Some clones in this sample may be carry-over from other donors' samples.

The chain couples TRBV7-2 to TRBJ2-1, with 9 bases fitting TRBD2. Germline CDR1 reads SGHTA; CDR2 reads FQGNSA. The CDR3 contains 15 residues. V lost 5 bases and J lost 9; bases outside the gene matches: 11. The CDR3 DNA reads as TGTGCCAGCAGCCCGACGACTAGCGGAAGCTTTGAGCAGTTCTTC. Amino acids: CASSPTTSGSFEQFF.

The V and J genes are TRBV15 and TRBJ2-3; D might be TRBD2 (5 bases). Germline-derived CDR1 and CDR2 are LNHNV and YYDKDF (reference sequence). V lost 5 bases, J lost 2 bases, and 8 bases lay in between. The CDR3 runs to 13 residues. The CDR3 nucleotides read TGTGCCACCAGCTTCCGGGACACAGATACGCAGTATTTT. Protein product: CATSFRDTDTQYF.

V and J are TRBV7-9 and TRBJ2-1; TRBD2 agrees at 12 bases. Losses at the gene ends were 5 bases for V and 8 bases for J; bases not matched to a gene: 10. CDR1 is SEHNR and CDR2 is FQNEAQ in the germline V gene (reference sequence). The CDR3 totals 16 residues. The CDR3 sequence: CASSTVLAGGPHEQFF. CDR3 DNA: TGTGCCAGCAGCACGGTCCTAGCGGGAGGGCCCCATGAGCAGTTCTTC.

V usage is TRBV5-1 and J usage is TRBJ2-3; 8 bases line up with TRBD1. Trimming removed 4 bases from V and 6 bases from J; junction bases left unmatched: 4. CDR3 length: 13 residues. Germline assignment: CDR1 SGHRS and CDR2 YFSETQ. This chain's CDR3 is CASSLRQGDTQYF. In nucleotides, the CDR3 is TGCGCCAGCAGCCTCCGACAGGGGGATACGCAGTATTTT.

The rearrangement joins TRBV5-4 to TRBJ2-3, with 11 bases lining up with TRBD2. Germline V lookup: CDR1 SGHNT, CDR2 YYREEE (reference sequence). This CDR3 is built from 15 residues. V lost 1 base and J lost 4; bases outside the gene matches: 2. In DNA form, the CDR3 reads TGTGCCAGCAGCTTGACTAGCGGGAGTTCAGATACGCAGTATTTT. It codes for CASSLTSGSSDTQYF. The variable domain in full, with the rest retrieved from reference TRBV5-4 and TRBJ2-3, is ETGVTQSPTHLIKTRGQQVTLRCSSQSGHNTVSWYQQALGQGPQFIFQYYREEENGRGNFPPRFSGLQFPNYSSELNVNALELDDSALYLCASSLTSGSSDTQYFGPGTRLTVL.

As regards this clone: At the DNA level, this CDR3 is encoded by other sequences in the same sample as well. The V gene is TRBV6-6, the J gene TRBJ1-5, with no clear D. The V gene's germline CDR1 is MNHNY and CDR2 SVGAGI (reference sequence). CDR3 length: 12 amino acids. The V and J ends lost 2 bases and 4 bases respectively, with 3 bases between them. CDR3 sequence (DNA): TGTGCCAGCAGTTACCTAAATCAGCCCCAGCATTTT. Translating it yields CASSYLNQPQHF.

Concerning this clone: Additional DNA sequences in this sample encode the identical CDR3. The rearrangement uses TRBV5-4 and TRBJ2-1; TRBD2 aligns across 13 bases. The junction had 5 bases not matched to a gene; V was cut back by 4 bases and J by 4 bases. This CDR3 is built from 16 residues. The germline gives CDR1 SGHNT, CDR2 YYREEE (reference sequence). CDR3 in DNA: TGTGCCAGCAGCCCGGGGACTAGCGGGACGTACAATGAGCAGTTCTTC. Its translation: CASSPGTSGTYNEQFF.

This clone appeared once. The rearrangement uses TRBV5-1 and TRBJ1-3; 10 nucleotides line up with TRBD1. The length of the CDR3 is 17 residues. Losses at the gene ends were 4 bases for V and 0 bases for J; bases not matched to a gene: 7. The germline V gene has CDR1 SGHRS and CDR2 YFSETQ. CDR3 bases: TGCGCCAGCAGCGGGGGACAGGGGTCCTTCTCTGGAAACACCATATATTTT. Translated, it gives CASSGGQGSFSGNTIYF. Drawing the rest from reference TRBV5-1 and TRBJ1-3, the complete variable domain is KAGVTQTPRYLIKTRGQQVTLSCSPISGHRSVSWYQQTPGQGLQFLFEYFSETQRNKGNFPGRFSGRQFSNSRSEMNVSTLELGDSALYLCASSGGQGSFSGNTIYFGEGSWLTVV.

The chain is built from TRBV7-8 and TRBJ1-1; 8 nucleotides line up with TRBD1. CDR1 is SGHVS and CDR2 is FQNEAQ in the germline V gene. The CDR3 has 14 amino acids. J lost 1 base, V lost 5 bases, and 3 bases had no gene match. CDR3 loop: CASSVGTGNTEAFF. The CDR3 nucleotides read TGTGCCAGCAGCGTCGGGACAGGGAACACTGAAGCTTTCTTT.

The V and J genes are TRBV4-3 and TRBJ2-7; no definite D call. This CDR3 has 14 residues. The germline CDR1 and CDR2 sequences are LGHNA and YSLEER. The V end was cut by 0 bases, the J end by 2 bases, with 8 bases between. The CDR3 here is CASSQDKHTYEQYF. DNA for the CDR3: TGCGCCAGCAGCCAAGATAAGCACACCTACGAGCAGTACTTC.

V and J are TRBV6-5 and TRBJ2-7; maybe TRBD1 (5 bases). Trimming stripped 3 bases from V and 6 bases from J, with 12 bases between. CDR1 and CDR2 from the germline V gene are MNHEY and SVGAGI. CDR3 length equals 13 residues. CDR3 DNA: TGTGCCAGCAGTTATAGAGTGCAGGGCGAGCAGTACTTC. Translated: CASSYRVQGEQYF.

The rearrangement links TRBV11-2 to TRBJ2-7; 10 nucleotides align to TRBD2. The CDR3 contains 15 residues. The ends lost 2 bases at V and 4 bases at J; junction bases unmatched: 5. CDR1 is SGHAT and CDR2 is FQNNGV in the germline V gene. This CDR3 is CASSLRTSGDYEQYF. CDR3 coding DNA: TGTGCCAGCAGCTTACGAACTAGCGGGGATTACGAGCAGTACTTC.

The genes are TRBV27 and TRBJ2-7; TRBD2 matches 12 bases. CDR3 size: 15 residues. J lost 2 bases, V lost 4 bases, and 3 bases had no gene match. Germline CDR1 is MNHEY and CDR2 is SMNVEV (reference sequence). This CDR3 reads CASSSLAGGPYEQYF. The CDR3 DNA follows: TGTGCCAGCAGTTCCCTAGCGGGAGGGCCCTACGAGCAGTACTTC.

This clone was seen more than once but under ten times. The chain links TRBV5-4 to TRBJ2-7; D possibly corresponds to TRBD2 (6 bases). CDR1 and CDR2 from the germline V gene are SGHNT and YYREEE (reference sequence). Trimming left V 4 bases short and J 0 bases short, with 8 bases between. The CDR3 loop spans 13 amino acids. This chain's CDR3 is CASSRDFSYEQYF. Written as DNA, the CDR3 is TGTGCCAGCAGCAGGGACTTCTCCTACGAGCAGTACTTC.

J is TRBJ1-3 and V is TRBV28, with no clear D. The CDR3 sequence is 18 residues long. The germline V gene encodes CDR1 MDHEN and CDR2 SYDVKM. Between the trimmed V and J ends, which lost 8 bases and 1 base, there was a span of 24 bases. CDR3 DNA sequence: TGTGCCAGCGTATCGAATCCGGGCCCCAGCAGGTCTGGAAACACCATATATTTT. Residues: CASVSNPGPSRSGNTIYF.

This clone has just a few counts. The chain uses TRBV9 and TRBJ1-1; TRBD1 is a possible D gene (6 bases). V was trimmed by 4 bases and J by 0 bases, leaving 16 bases between them. This CDR3 has 16 amino acids. Germline-derived CDR1 and CDR2 are SGDLS and YYNGEE. CDR3 loop: CASSPRGQRVNTEAFF. In nucleotides, the CDR3 is TGTGCCAGCAGCCCCCGAGGACAGCGGGTGAACACTGAAGCTTTCTTT.

About this clone: The same CDR3 is also encoded by other DNA sequences in this sample. Written as DNA, the CDR3 is TGTGCCAGCAGTTTCACGGGGAACACTGAAGCTTTCTTT. Protein product: CASSFTGNTEAFF. This rearrangement joins TRBV28 to TRBJ1-1; D is uncertain. The length of the CDR3 is 13 residues. CDR1 MDHEN and CDR2 SYDVKM come from the germline V gene. The V end lost 3 bases, the J end lost 1 base, and 6 bases lay between the germline ends.

CDR3 sequence (DNA): TGTGCCAGCTCACATCAGGGTGAGGCGACTGAAGCTTTCTTT. Its translation is CASSHQGEATEAFF. The rearrangement links TRBV18 to TRBJ1-1, with D perhaps TRBD1 (5 bases). The CDR3 loop spans 14 amino acids. Germline V gene sequence: CDR1 KGHSH, CDR2 LQKENI. The V gene lost 4 bases and the J gene lost 5 bases, with 14 bases spanning the gap.

Regarding this clone: Other DNA sequences from this sample encode an identical CDR3 as well. This chain uses TRBV28 with TRBJ2-7; D may be TRBD2 (6 bases). The V and J ends lost 3 bases and 2 bases respectively, with 8 bases between them. This CDR3 has 13 residues. Germline CDR1 reads MDHEN; CDR2 reads SYDVKM. This CDR3 reads CASSFSGAYEQYF. The CDR3 nucleotides are TGTGCCAGCAGTTTTTCGGGGGCCTACGAGCAGTACTTC.

This chain joins TRBV11-2 and TRBJ2-7; D gene uncertain. Germline V gene sequence: CDR1 SGHAT, CDR2 FQNNGV. Trimming removed 0 bases at V and 2 bases at J, with 14 bases between. The CDR3 totals 16 residues. CDR3 amino acids: CASSLDTSRLPYEQYF. CDR3 in DNA: TGTGCCAGCAGCTTAGATACGAGCAGGCTCCCCTACGAGCAGTACTTC.

Here the CDR3 DNA reads TGTGCCAGCAGCTTGTTGGGGGGGCCGTCCTACGAGCAGTACTTC. Translated: CASSLLGGPSYEQYF. The rearrangement joins TRBV5-4 to TRBJ2-7; D may be TRBD2 (7 bases). CDR1 SGHNT and CDR2 YYREEE come from the germline V gene (reference sequence). The CDR3 sequence is 15 residues long. Trimming took off 1 base at V and 1 base at J, with 12 bases between the two ends.

The CDR3 here is CASSLTGGLVEQFF. The CDR3 nucleotides are TGTGCCAGCAGCTTAACGGGAGGGCTCGTTGAGCAGTTCTTC. The chain combines TRBV7-3 with TRBJ2-1, with 7 bases identical to TRBD2. This CDR3 comprises 14 residues. Germline V gene lookup returns CDR1 SGHTA and CDR2 FQGTGA. The J segment lost 9 bases and the V segment lost 0 bases, leaving 5 bases of the junction unmatched.

J is TRBJ2-3 and V is TRBV11-2, with D tentatively TRBD2 (7 bases). This CDR3 spans 16 amino acids. The V end was cut by 0 bases, the J end by 4 bases, with 14 bases between. Looked up from germline, CDR1 is SGHAT and CDR2 is FQNNGV. CDR3 loop: CASSLDGGAGADTQYF. CDR3 bases: TGTGCCAGCAGCTTAGATGGGGGGGCCGGGGCAGATACGCAGTATTTT.

The J gene is TRBJ2-1, the V gene TRBV11-2; 7 bases fit TRBD2. The germline V gene has CDR1 SGHAT and CDR2 FQNNGV. V lost 5 bases to trimming and J lost 7 bases; unmatched junction nucleotides: 11. This CDR3 is 15 amino acids long. CDR3 sequence (DNA): TGTGCCAGCAGCCCCGCGGGAGCCTTGAGGAATGAGCAGTTCTTC. Translating it yields CASSPAGALRNEQFF.

The CDR3 nucleotides read TGCGCCAGCAGCTTATCAGGGGTTGACTATGGCTACACCTTC. This gives the protein CASSLSGVDYGYTF. The chain carries TRBV5-1 and TRBJ1-2; maybe TRBD1 (6 bases). The germline V gene encodes CDR1 SGHRS and CDR2 YFSETQ. The CDR3 spans 14 residues. Trimming pared 2 bases from V and 3 bases from J, leaving 11 bases between.

The chain is built from TRBV28 and TRBJ1-5; tentative D call: TRBD1 (5 bases). This CDR3 region has 15 residues. The germline V gene has CDR1 MDHEN and CDR2 SYDVKM. V was pared by 1 base and J by 6 bases, with 13 bases between. CDR3 coding DNA: TGTGCCAGCAGTTTATTTAGGCAGGGAGGTCAGCCCCAGCATTTT. This encodes CASSLFRQGGQPQHF.

Only one count was recorded for this clone. The rearrangement uses TRBV28 and TRBJ1-2; tentative D call: TRBD1 (5 bases). The CDR3 runs 12 residues. Trimming took 6 bases from V and 8 from J, leaving 13 bases between them. Looked up from germline, CDR1 is MDHEN and CDR2 is SYDVKM. The CDR3 DNA reads TGTGCCAGCAGCTACCAGGGTCGGGGCTACACCTTC. Encoded protein: CASSYQGRGYTF.

The chain carries TRBV29-1 and TRBJ2-5, with D possibly TRBD1 on 6 matching bases. V lost 3 bases and J lost 1, with 12 bases in between. CDR1 is SQVTM and CDR2 is ANQGSEA in the germline V gene. The CDR3 consists of 14 residues. The CDR3 is CSVEWDKSQETQYF. The CDR3 region has the DNA TGCAGCGTTGAGTGGGACAAATCCCAAGAGACCCAGTACTTC.

The chain couples TRBV5-1 to TRBJ2-1, with D tentatively TRBD2 (6 bases). From germline, CDR1 is SGHRS and CDR2 YFSETQ. This CDR3 contains 18 residues. The germline V and J ends were trimmed by 4 bases and 5 bases, with 25 bases remaining between them. The CDR3 sequence is CASSLNPGLLKGNNEQFF. The CDR3 nucleotides are TGCGCCAGCAGCCTGAACCCGGGACTCCTTAAAGGTAACAATGAGCAGTTCTTC.